The 10 T cell receptor beta chains below all came from one sample that was sequenced in a study of graft-versus-host responses after intestinal transplantation. Clones were sequenced by immunoSEQ multiplex PCR, and TCRdb holds only the in-frame ones, with some missing. The data contain about 69,000 clones, roughly 92% of them seen just once; the ten biggest clones take up approximately 6.9%. This specimen consisted of bone marrow, obtained around 720 days after intestinal transplantation. The source of these receptors is a human patient who received an intestinal transplant, so some T cells may come from the graft donor.

This clone appeared a single time. The gene calls are TRBV10-3 and TRBJ2-5; possible D gene TRBD2, 5 bases. CDR3 size: 12 residues. From germline, CDR1 is ENHRY and CDR2 SYGVKD. Trimming took 10 bases from V and 3 from J, leaving 12 bases between them. The CDR3 loop is CATRTAEETQYF. The CDR3 DNA reads TGTGCCACCCGGACTGCTGAAGAGACCCAGTACTTC.

This clone has more than one count but fewer than ten. The chain joins TRBV4-2 to TRBJ1-5, with D possibly being TRBD1 (5 bases). Per germline, CDR1 LGHNA and CDR2 YNFKEQ. The CDR3 covers 16 residues. The V end was cut by 0 bases, the J end by 2 bases, with 11 bases between. The DNA for the CDR3 is TGTGCCAGCAGCCAAGATAGGGGCTGGGGCAATCAGCCCCAGCATTTT. This translates into CASSQDRGWGNQPQHF.

The rearrangement joins TRBV5-1 to TRBJ2-2; 7 nucleotides align to TRBD2. Per germline, CDR1 SGHRS and CDR2 YFSETQ. Trimming removed 0 bases from V and 4 bases from J; junction bases left unmatched: 3. The CDR3 contains 15 residues. The CDR3 nucleotides read TGCGCCAGCAGCTTGGAGGCTAGCGGCACCGGGGAGCTGTTTTTT. Its protein product is CASSLEASGTGELFF.

V usage is TRBV11-1 and J usage is TRBJ2-7; 7 positions agree with TRBD1. V shed 4 bases and J 1 base; nucleotides not matched to a gene: 4. The CDR3 is made up of 14 amino acids. CDR1 and CDR2 from the germline V gene are SGHAT and FQDESV (reference sequence). The CDR3 nucleotides are TGTGCCAGCAGCTACAGGGGAACGTCCTACGAGCAGTACTTC. Protein: CASSYRGTSYEQYF. The full variable domain, with the rest looked up from reference TRBV11-1 and TRBJ2-7, is EAEVAQSPRYKITEKSQAVAFWCDPISGHATLYWYRQILGQGPELLVQFQDESVVDDSQLPKDRFSAERLKGVDSTLKIQPAELGDSAMYLCASSYRGTSYEQYFGPGTRLTVT.

The genes are TRBV14 and TRBJ2-7; maybe TRBD2 (5 bases). The V and J ends lost 0 bases and 2 bases respectively, with 11 bases between them. The CDR3 is 15 residues long. From germline, CDR1 is SGHDN and CDR2 FVKESK. CDR3 protein: CASSQDVLVPYEQYF. DNA for the CDR3: TGTGCCAGCAGCCAAGATGTACTAGTCCCCTACGAGCAGTACTTC.

The chain joins TRBV10-1 to TRBJ2-7; 7 bases map to TRBD2. CDR1 is WNHNN and CDR2 is SYGVQD in the germline V gene (reference sequence). This CDR3 comprises 14 residues. J lost 0 bases, V lost 2 bases, and 1 base had no gene match. CDR3 region: CASSEGTNSYEQYF. The CDR3 bases are TGCGCCAGCAGTGAGGGGACTAACTCCTACGAGCAGTACTTC.

V gene TRBV5-1 combines with J gene TRBJ2-5; D possibly uses TRBD1 or TRBD2 (5 bases each). The CDR3 length is 15 residues. Trimming left V 6 bases short and J 2 bases short, with 17 bases between. Germline loops: CDR1 SGHRS, CDR2 YFSETQ. CDR3 loop: CASTFYSGAQETQYF. CDR3 in DNA: TGCGCCAGCACCTTTTACTCCGGGGCTCAAGAGACCCAGTACTTC.

V is TRBV6-1 and J is TRBJ2-7; 9 bases line up with TRBD1. Trimming took 2 bases from V and 4 from J; bases not matched to a gene: 3. The CDR3 runs to 14 residues. Germline V gene lookup returns CDR1 MNHNS and CDR2 SASEGT. The CDR3 sequence: CASSETGGSYEQYF. CDR3 nucleotides: TGTGCCAGCAGTGAAACAGGGGGCTCGTACGAGCAGTACTTC.

This rearrangement joins TRBV19 to TRBJ1-3; unclear D gene. Per germline, CDR1 LNHDA and CDR2 SQIVND (reference sequence). The CDR3 runs to 14 residues. With 3 bases removed from V and 8 bases from J, the gap between germline ends came to 14 bases. Here the CDR3 DNA reads TGTGCCAGTAGTATCGGTCGGGGATCCCACACCATATATTTT. It yields the protein CASSIGRGSHTIYF.

The chain combines TRBV6-5 with TRBJ1-1; TRBD1 matches at 9 bases. CDR3 length: 15 residues. Germline lookup yields CDR1 MNHEY and CDR2 SVGAGI. V was pared by 2 bases and J by 2 bases, with 3 bases of the junction left unmatched. CDR3 loop: CASSYGTGFNTEAFF. CDR3 bases: TGTGCCAGCAGTTACGGGACAGGGTTCAACACTGAAGCTTTCTTT.